Listed below are T cell receptor beta chains from one sample, sequenced in a study of blood T cell repertoires in COVID-19. The repertoire was sequenced with immunoSEQ multiplex PCR; TCRdb's copy has only in-frame clones and lacks some. The repertoire has around 130,000 clones, about 81% of them found once; the top ten carry roughly 4%. The specimen was peripheral blood. These receptors were collected from an elderly woman with acute or convalescent COVID-19. CDR3s include the opening cysteine and the closing phenylalanine or tryptophan.

j_gene	len	v_gene	CDR3aa
TRBJ2-7	14	TRBV28	CASSRTSGSFQQYF
TRBJ2-7	15	TRBV10-3	CAISEPSGSFYEQYF
TRBJ1-1	17	TRBV5-6	CASSGFRRSRGGTEAFF
TRBJ2-3	12	TRBV7-9	CASGGGGDTQYF
TRBJ2-5	18	TRBV7-9	CASSSGLAGGPYQETQYF
TRBJ1-1	15	TRBV4-1	CASSQDRGLNTEAFF
TRBJ2-3	13	TRBV2	CASCYVVADTQYF
TRBJ1-5	11	TRBV27	CASSYPGAQHF
TRBJ1-2	16	TRBV27	CASSLKGGQRGHGYTF
TRBJ1-2	15	TRBV18	CASSPWVAGNYGYTF
TRBJ1-1	17	TRBV7-6	CASSLVVGQDMNTEAFF
TRBJ1-6	15	TRBV18	CASSPLPGSYSPLHF
TRBJ1-4	17	TRBV5-4	CASSFGAASREGEKLFF
TRBJ2-5	14	TRBV4-1	CASSQSGLAQWKYF
TRBJ1-1	15	TRBV28	CASSFAYRGSTEAFF
TRBJ1-5	14	TRBV5-1	CASSLVQGVQPQHF
TRBJ1-1	13	TRBV29-1	CSVNRDRNTEAFF
TRBJ2-1	14	TRBV11-3	CASSREQRINEQFF
TRBJ2-5	16	TRBV29-1	CSVEARRGYGGETQYF
TRBJ2-7	10	TRBV2	CATAYHEQYF